This TCR beta chain was identified during a study of T cell repertoires in cytomegalovirus infection. Per the germline V gene, CDR1 is SEHNR and CDR2 is FQNEAQ (reference sequence). Trimming shortened V by 4 bases and J by 2 bases, and 8 bases separated the two germline ends. This CDR3 is built from 14 residues. In the case of this clonotype: Its antigen is still unknown.

From the reads, TCRdb called clonotypes with MiXCR, one entry per CDR3 protein. This table holds approximately 990,000 distinct CDR3 sequences, around 32% found once. This chain uses TRBV7-9 with TRBJ1-4, with D uncertain. Sequenced material: cultured CD8+ T cells from PBMCs, taken from culture after CMV antigen stimulation. The receptor comes from a human donor in good health (CMV status not recorded). Some clones in this sample may be carry-over from other donors' samples. Written as DNA, the CDR3 is TGTGCCAGCAGCTCCGGCCAGACTAATGAAAAACTGTTTTTT. Translation gives CASSSGQTNEKLFF.